This T cell receptor beta chain derives from a study of blood T cell repertoires in COVID-19. In the authors' methods: Quantification of nucleated cells was approximated via reference gene primer amplification. Repertoires were generated with immunoSEQ multiplex PCR, while TCRdb's copy carries only in-frame clones and drops some. V, J and clone size derive from that table, while D and trimming were established from the DNA sequence. The repertoire has approximately 130,000 clones, over 75% of them found once; the top ten carry about 29%. The CDR3 has 13 residues. The V end lost 5 bases, the J end lost 4 bases, and 9 bases lay between the germline ends. The V gene's germline CDR1 is KGHSH and CDR2 LQKENI.

Input material: peripheral blood. This TCR was sampled from an older man with active or convalescent COVID-19. This rearrangement joins TRBV18 to TRBJ2-4; tentatively, D is TRBD2 (5 bases). Here the CDR3 DNA reads TGTGCCAGCTCATCTACGGGGAAAAACATTCAGTACTTC. Its protein is CASSSTGKNIQYF.